The 30 T cell receptor beta chains given below trace back to one sample, sequenced in a study of T cells in Graves' hyperthyroidism and ophthalmopathy. RNA transcripts provided the source from which TCR beta CDR3 regions were amplified. In the first-round RT-PCR of the TCR CDR3, the HTBI primer set was used. TCRdb independently ran MiXCR on the multiplex PCR reads; one entry per CDR3 protein. The sample has hundreds of thousands of distinct CDR3 sequences, roughly 14% seen once. The source material was blood. The receptors were gathered from a man younger than 30 with Graves' ophthalmopathy.

This clonotype was detected ten times or more. The CDR3 nucleotides read TGTGCCTGGAGTAGTACAGGGGGTACTGAAGCTTTCTTT. It is translated as CAWSSTGGTEAFF. This chain uses TRBV30 with TRBJ1-1; 8 nucleotides agree with TRBD1. V dropped 2 bases and J dropped 5; count of bases not matched to a gene: 4. The CDR3 length is 13 residues. Germline V gene sequence: CDR1 GTSNPN, CDR2 SVGIG (reference sequence).

This clonotype was seen a handful of times. A read error may be the cause here, since a much bigger clone is one base away. V gene TRBV7-9 combines with J gene TRBJ2-7; 7 bases are shared with TRBD1. V dropped 2 bases and J dropped 5; count of bases not matched to a gene: 3. This CDR3 comprises 13 residues. Germline lookup yields CDR1 SEHNR and CDR2 FQNEAQ (reference sequence). CDR3 nucleotides: TGTGCCAGCAGCTTAAAGGGGGCCGACGAGCAGTACTTC. This encodes CASSLKGADEQYF.

The sample holds many counts of this clonotype. The rearrangement joins TRBV2 to TRBJ2-1; D remains ambiguous. Per germline, CDR1 SNHLY and CDR2 FYNNEI. The CDR3 sequence is 15 residues long. The ends were cut back, 3 bases at V and 4 bases at J, with 13 bases in the middle. This CDR3 is CASSDYSARYNEQFF. The DNA of the CDR3 is TGTGCCAGCAGTGATTACTCAGCTCGATACAATGAGCAGTTCTTC.

This clonotype was observed many times. J is TRBJ2-7 and V is TRBV7-9; 10 positions match TRBD1. In germline, CDR1 is SEHNR, CDR2 FQNEAQ (reference sequence). The junction had 10 bases not matched to a gene; V was cut back by 10 bases and J by 7 bases. The CDR3 is made up of 13 amino acids. The CDR3 loop is CATTGQGLWEQYF. In DNA, the CDR3 is TGTGCCACCACGGGACAGGGGCTATGGGAGCAGTACTTC. The variable domain in full, completed from reference TRBV7-9 and TRBJ2-7, reads DTGVSQNPRHKITKRGQNVTFRCDPISEHNRLYWYRQTLGQGPEFLTYFQNEAQLEKSRLLSDRFSAERPKGSFSTLEIQRTEQGDSAMYLCATTGQGLWEQYFGPGTRLTVT.

In its sample, this clonotype was seen many times. The chain combines TRBV7-8 with TRBJ2-7; a possible D gene is TRBD1 (5 bases). Trimming left V 5 bases short and J 1 base short, with 9 bases between. This CDR3 region has 13 residues. CDR1 and CDR2 from the germline V gene are SGHVS and FQNEAQ. As DNA, the CDR3 is TGTGCCAGCAGCGAGACAGTTTCCTACGAGCAGTACTTC. It translates to CASSETVSYEQYF.

V and J are TRBV20-1 and TRBJ1-6, with 8 nucleotides matching TRBD1. Trimming took 1 base from V and 8 from J; bases not matched to a gene: 7. Germline CDR1 DFQATT, CDR2 SNEGSKA (reference sequence). CDR3 length: 15 amino acids. The CDR3, as DNA: TGCAGTGCTAGAGCCCTGGGGACAGGAGATTCACCCCTCCACTTT. The encoded protein is CSARALGTGDSPLHF.

Comment on this clonotype: A much larger clone differs by one base, so this may be a read error. The chain employs TRBV5-1 and TRBJ2-1; 7 bases map to TRBD1. CDR1 is SGHRS and CDR2 is YFSETQ in the germline V gene. The CDR3 totals 16 residues. The CDR3 is CASSATGTDSYSEQFF. As DNA, the CDR3 is TGCGCCAGCAGCGCGACAGGGACAGACTCCTACAGTGAGCAGTTCTTC.

This clonotype was recorded at least ten times. This chain links TRBV2 with TRBJ2-7; maybe TRBD1 (5 bases). Per germline, CDR1 SNHLY and CDR2 FYNNEI. V lost 4 bases, J lost 2 bases, and 6 bases lay in between. The CDR3 runs to 12 residues. CDR3 DNA sequence: TGTGCCAGCAGTGGCAGGGCCTACGAGCAGTACTTC. Protein: CASSGRAYEQYF. The full variable domain, completed using reference TRBV2 and TRBJ2-7, is EPEVTQTPSHQVTQMGQEVILRCVPISNHLYFYWYRQILGQKVEFLVSFYNNEISEKSEIFDDQFSVERPDGSNFTLKIRSTKLEDSAMYFCASSGRAYEQYFGPGTRLTVT.

Many counts were recorded for this clonotype. The J gene is TRBJ1-1, the V gene TRBV29-1; D gene uncertain. There are 14 residues in the CDR3. Germline CDR1 and CDR2: SQVTM and ANQGSEA. The V end was cut by 2 bases, the J end by 0 bases, with 10 bases between. The CDR3 protein is CSVELQVLNTEAFF. For the CDR3, the DNA is TGCAGCGTTGAATTGCAGGTTCTGAACACTGAAGCTTTCTTT.

This clonotype was observed at least ten times. The rearrangement links TRBV7-8 to TRBJ2-1; 9 bases map to TRBD1. J gave up 3 bases and V 3 bases, and 3 bases lay outside the gene matches. The CDR3 covers 15 residues. Germline values: CDR1 SGHVS, CDR2 FQNEAQ. The CDR3 reads CASSFTGGLYNEQFF. The DNA of the CDR3 is TGTGCCAGCAGCTTTACAGGGGGCCTCTACAATGAGCAGTTCTTC.

This clonotype was observed many times. This chain joins TRBV10-3 and TRBJ2-3, with D uncertain. Trimming took 0 bases from V and 1 from J, leaving 5 bases between them. The CDR3 spans 14 residues. In germline, CDR1 is ENHRY, CDR2 SYGVKD. In DNA form, the CDR3 reads TGTGCCATCAGTGAGTCCGAAGGCACAGATACGCAGTATTTT. Translated, it gives CAISESEGTDTQYF.

A note on this clonotype: Being one base from a much bigger clone, this may be a read error. CDR3 DNA: TGTGCCAGCAGCTTTTTTGGGGTTGAGGAGGCCCAGTACTTC. Its protein product is CASSFFGVEEAQYF. The chain employs TRBV7-2 and TRBJ2-5; possible D gene TRBD2, 5 bases. Looked up from germline, CDR1 is SGHTA and CDR2 is FQGNSA. There are 14 residues in the CDR3. Between the trimmed V and J ends, which lost 3 bases and 9 bases, there was a span of 17 bases. The whole variable domain, filled in from reference TRBV7-2 and TRBJ2-5, reads GAGVSQSPSNKVTEKGKDVELRCDPISGHTALYWYRQSLGQGLEFLIYFQGNSAPDKSGLPSDRFSAERTGGSVSTLTIQRTQQEDSAVYLCASSFFGVEEAQYFGPGTRLLVL.

This clonotype has ten or more counts. V usage is TRBV18 and J usage is TRBJ2-7; D remains ambiguous. Trimming left V 0 bases short and J 3 bases short, with 6 bases between. CDR3 length equals 13 residues. The germline CDR1 and CDR2 sequences are KGHSH and LQKENI. The CDR3 DNA is TGTGCCAGCTCACCACCGACGCTCTACGAGCAGTACTTC. Encoded protein: CASSPPTLYEQYF.

This clonotype was counted ten times or more. The chain uses TRBV30 and TRBJ1-2, with D hard to call. The CDR3 covers 14 residues. From germline, CDR1 is GTSNPN and CDR2 SVGIG (reference sequence). The V end was cut by 0 bases, the J end by 4 bases, with 12 bases between. CDR3 sequence reads: CAWSVSDTPYGYTF. The CDR3 bases are TGTGCCTGGAGTGTGAGTGACACACCCTATGGCTACACCTTC. Full variable domain (missing parts from reference TRBV30 and TRBJ1-2): SQTIHQWPATLVQPVGSPLSLECTVEGTSNPNLYWYRQAAGRGLQLLFYSVGIGQISSEVPQNLSASRPQDRQFILSSKKLLLSDSGFYLCAWSVSDTPYGYTFGSGTRLTVV.

This clonotype has just a few counts. V gene TRBV20-1 combines with J gene TRBJ1-2, with TRBD1 as a possible D gene (5 bases). The V and J ends lost 5 bases and 2 bases respectively, with 12 bases between them. CDR1 and CDR2 from the germline V gene are DFQATT and SNEGSKA (reference sequence). This CDR3 comprises 13 residues. The CDR3 reads CSAPREGNYGYTF. The CDR3 region has the DNA TGCAGTGCTCCTCGTGAGGGGAACTATGGCTACACCTTC.

The rearrangement links TRBV5-1 to TRBJ2-3; 15 bases are shared with TRBD2. This CDR3 spans 17 amino acids. V trimming: 4 bases; J trimming: 5 bases; junction bases outside the gene matches: 8. Germline lookup yields CDR1 SGHRS and CDR2 YFSETQ. CDR3 in DNA: TGCGCCAGCAGCCTCTTGGGACTAGCGGGAGGTGGAGATACGCAGTATTTT. It translates to CASSLLGLAGGGDTQYF.

This clonotype was recorded at least ten times. V and J are TRBV20-1 and TRBJ2-1; 10 nucleotides match TRBD2. Germline V gives CDR1 DFQATT, CDR2 SNEGSKA (reference sequence). The CDR3 has 16 amino acids. Unmatched junction bases numbered 7, after V lost 4 bases and J lost 1 base. CDR3 protein: CSAKPGLARSYNEQFF. The CDR3 coding sequence is TGCAGTGCTAAACCGGGACTAGCGCGATCCTACAATGAGCAGTTCTTC.

CDR3 region: CASSQPQGRAEAFF. The CDR3 coding sequence is TGTGCCAGTAGTCAACCGCAGGGGAGAGCTGAAGCTTTCTTT. This chain connects TRBV19 to TRBJ1-1, with D perhaps matching TRBD1 (6 bases). The CDR3 covers 14 residues. V lost 5 bases, J lost 6 bases, and 16 bases lay in between. Germline loops: CDR1 LNHDA, CDR2 SQIVND (reference sequence).

This clonotype was found once. A read error may be the cause here, since a much bigger clone is one base away. The chain employs TRBV15 and TRBJ1-2, with no clear D. V gave up 0 bases and J gave up 4 bases, with 9 bases separating them. This CDR3 is 14 amino acids long. CDR1 is LNHNV and CDR2 is YYDKDF in the germline V gene (reference sequence). In DNA, the CDR3 is TGTGCCACCAGCAGAGATAAGGGATCCTATGGCTACACCTTC. Protein: CATSRDKGSYGYTF.

This clonotype appeared many times. The V gene is TRBV20-1, the J gene TRBJ2-1, with 7 bases lining up with TRBD2. The CDR3 totals 14 residues. In germline, CDR1 is DFQATT, CDR2 SNEGSKA (reference sequence). With 2 bases clipped from V and 7 bases from J, the junction kept 8 bases outside the gene matches. The CDR3 nucleotides read TGCAGTGCTAGATATTCCCAGGGAGGGAATGAGCAGTTCTTC. It yields the protein CSARYSQGGNEQFF.

This clonotype was detected ten times or more. The rearrangement links TRBV9 to TRBJ2-3; perhaps TRBD1 as D (7 bases). V was clipped by 3 bases and J by 3 bases, with 11 bases between them. CDR1 is SGDLS and CDR2 is YYNGEE in the germline V gene. CDR3 length: 14 amino acids. The CDR3 DNA reads as TGTGCCAGCAGCGAGACAGGGAGGACAGATACGCAGTATTTT. This gives the protein CASSETGRTDTQYF.

This clonotype occurred many times. V usage is TRBV10-3 and J usage is TRBJ1-6, with 9 positions matching TRBD1. Germline trimming cut 6 bases from V and 7 bases from J; bases unmatched to any gene: 4. Germline-derived CDR1 and CDR2 are ENHRY and SYGVKD. This CDR3 comprises 14 residues. As DNA, the CDR3 is TGTGCCATCAGCGCGGGACAGGGAAATTCACCCCTCCACTTT. This translates into CAISAGQGNSPLHF.

This clonotype was counted many times. J is TRBJ1-1 and V is TRBV10-3; possible D gene TRBD1, 5 bases. V lost 4 bases, J lost 5 bases, and 11 bases lay in between. Germline V gene data show CDR1 as ENHRY and CDR2 as SYGVKD. The CDR3 is 13 amino acids. CDR3 sequence: CAISGPTVTEAFF. The CDR3 DNA sequence: TGTGCCATCAGTGGACCGACAGTTACTGAAGCTTTCTTT.

This rearrangement joins TRBV4-1 to TRBJ1-1; D gene ambiguous. The ends were cut back, 2 bases at V and 11 bases at J, with 15 bases in the middle. The CDR3 contains 13 residues. Germline V gene sequence: CDR1 MGHRA, CDR2 YSYEKL. The CDR3 DNA follows: TGCGCCAGCAGCCAAAGTGCTCGTGTCGGCGCTTTCTTT. Translation: CASSQSARVGAFF.

The table lists this clonotype with many counts. V usage is TRBV7-2 and J usage is TRBJ2-2; either TRBD1 or TRBD2 may supply D (5 bases each). The CDR3 sequence is 15 residues long. V was pared by 2 bases and J by 6 bases, with 13 bases between. Germline CDR1 reads SGHTA; CDR2 reads FQGNSA. For the CDR3, the DNA is TGTGCCAGCAGCTTAAGAGGGGATGAGGCCGGGGAGCTGTTTTTT. It encodes CASSLRGDEAGELFF.

This clonotype was counted ten times or more. The chain carries TRBV4-1 and TRBJ1-3; TRBD1 matches 9 bases. V was clipped by 2 bases and J by 8 bases; unmatched bases: 4. Germline V gene data show CDR1 as MGHRA and CDR2 as YSYEKL. The CDR3 consists of 14 residues. The CDR3 reads CASSQPGQGHTIYF. The DNA of the CDR3 is TGCGCCAGCAGCCAACCGGGACAGGGACACACCATATATTTT.

This clonotype was seen many times. The V gene is TRBV11-2, the J gene TRBJ1-2; 7 bases are shared with TRBD1. The CDR3 totals 17 residues. Germline V gene lookup returns CDR1 SGHAT and CDR2 FQNNGV. The trim removed 2 bases at V and 4 bases at J, leaving 13 bases unmatched. The CDR3 loop reads CASSLFNDRALLYGYTF. The CDR3 DNA reads as TGTGCCAGCAGCTTATTTAACGACAGGGCCCTTCTCTATGGCTACACCTTC.

This clonotype was observed at least ten times. The chain employs TRBV27 and TRBJ1-2; D unclear. The length of the CDR3 is 15 residues. CDR1 and CDR2 from the germline V gene are MNHEY and SMNVEV (reference sequence). Deletions cut 0 bases from V and 0 bases from J, with 8 bases between. CDR3 nucleotide sequence: TGTGCCAGCAGTTTATCAGGCCGTGCTAACTATGGCTACACCTTC. Its translation is CASSLSGRANYGYTF.

This clonotype has more than one count but fewer than ten. The CDR3, as DNA: TGTGCCATCAAGGACGGGGTGGAAGGGCTGGGGGAGACCCAGTACTTC. It codes for CAIKDGVEGLGETQYF. The chain carries TRBV10-3 and TRBJ2-5, with D tentatively TRBD2 (5 bases). Per germline, CDR1 ENHRY and CDR2 SYGVKD. The CDR3 length is 16 residues. The V end was cut by 7 bases, the J end by 5 bases, with 23 bases between.

This clonotype was detected many times. V and J are TRBV20-1 and TRBJ2-3; TRBD2 matches at 13 bases. Unmatched junction bases numbered 10, after V lost 5 bases and J lost 2 bases. This CDR3 comprises 17 residues. The germline V gene encodes CDR1 DFQATT and CDR2 SNEGSKA (reference sequence). CDR3: CSALTSGRAGNTDTQYF. In DNA, the CDR3 is TGCAGTGCTCTTACTAGCGGGAGGGCCGGGAACACAGATACGCAGTATTTT.